This T cell receptor beta chain comes out of a study of T cell responses to AZD1222 COVID-19 vaccine. Study at large: The analysis combined second doses at about 4 or about 12 weeks.

V dropped 7 bases and J dropped 0; count of bases not matched to a gene: 6. This CDR3 is built from 14 residues. Germline-derived CDR1 and CDR2 are LNHDA and SQIVND (reference sequence). The method was immunoSEQ multiplex PCR; TCRdb's version includes in-frame clones alone and lacks a portion of them. The top ten hold roughly 18% of the sample, which has around 63,000 clones, roughly 87% seen once. For this clone: What it binds is unknown.

Study-wide findings and caveats: The CD4 TCRs associated with vaccination extended across spike and predominated at 160-218 and 743-854.

The gene calls are TRBV19 and TRBJ2-7, with TRBD1 identical over 7 bases. This TCR was sampled from an adult in good health. The material sequenced was peripheral blood, taken on day 0 of AZD1222 vaccination. The CDR3: CASTLTGSSYEQYF. The CDR3 bases are TGTGCCAGTACCCTGACAGGGAGCTCCTACGAGCAGTACTTC.